These T cell receptor beta chains were read from a single sample in a study of beta chain features in type 1 diabetes. Only in-frame clones appear in the TCRdb table, and some are missing; sequencing was by immunoSEQ multiplex PCR. This sample carries about 900,000 clones, about 17% of them seen once, and the ten largest clones take 0.023%. Sequencing was carried out using naive CD4+ T cells from blood. All receptors come from a woman between 18 and 29 years old in good health. Both conserved end residues are part of each CDR3. Each record gives: D gene, CDR3 length, V gene, J gene, clone size, CDR3 DNA, CDR3 protein. D genes are given only for firm matches. Clone size appears in some rows only: once, few, many, or a class for an expanded clone.

D: TRBD2; length: 17; V: TRBV7-2; J: TRBJ2-1; size: few; DNA: TGTGCCAGCAGCCCCGGGGTAGCGGGGCCCTCCTACAATGAGCAGTTCTTC; CDR3: CASSPGVAGPSYNEQFF
D: .; length: 14; V: TRBV5-1; J: TRBJ2-7; size: .; DNA: TGCGCCAGCAGCTTGATGACTTCCAACTACGAGCAGTACTTC; CDR3: CASSLMTSNYEQYF
D: .; length: 18; V: TRBV7-8; J: TRBJ1-6; size: few; DNA: TGTGCCAGCAGCACTCCTCGACAGGCACTGGCCTATAATTCACCCCTCCACTTT; CDR3: CASSTPRQALAYNSPLHF
D: .; length: 12; V: TRBV7-2; J: TRBJ2-7; size: few; DNA: TGTGCCAGCAGCTTAGATCTATCCGGGCAGTACTTC; CDR3: CASSLDLSGQYF
D: .; length: 12; V: TRBV28; J: TRBJ1-1; size: .; DNA: TGTGCCAGCAGTTTGGGAAGAACTGAAGCTTTCTTT; CDR3: CASSLGRTEAFF
D: TRBD2; length: 19; V: TRBV4-2; J: TRBJ2-5; size: few; DNA: TGTGCCAGCAGCCAAGGGACTAGCGGGAGGTCGTCTACCACTGAGACCCAGTACTTC; CDR3: CASSQGTSGRSSTTETQYF
D: TRBD1; length: 13; V: TRBV10-2; J: TRBJ2-7; size: .; DNA: TGCGCCAGCAGTTCGACAGGGACGGGCGAGCAGTACTTC; CDR3: CASSSTGTGEQYF
D: .; length: 14; V: TRBV2; J: TRBJ2-2; size: few; DNA: TGTGCCAGCAGACAAGGGGCTTTGACCGGGGACCTGTTTTTT; CDR3: CASRQGALTGDLFF
D: TRBD1; length: 12; V: TRBV7-9; J: TRBJ2-7; size: .; DNA: TGTGCCAGCAGACAGGGGACGGACGAGCAGTACTTC; CDR3: CASRQGTDEQYF
D: .; length: 16; V: TRBV4-2; J: TRBJ2-3; size: few; DNA: TGTGCCAGCAGCCAAGAGGGAGCGACGGGGTTGGATACGCAGTATTTT; CDR3: CASSQEGATGLDTQYF
D: TRBD1; length: 14; V: TRBV6-6; J: TRBJ2-7; size: once; DNA: TGTGCCAGCATTCCGGGACAGGCCGCCTACGAGCAGTACTTC; CDR3: CASIPGQAAYEQYF
D: .; length: 15; V: TRBV7-2; J: TRBJ2-1; size: .; DNA: TGTGCCAGCAGCTTAATGATGGGGACATACAATGAGCAGTTCTTC; CDR3: CASSLMMGTYNEQFF
D: TRBD2; length: 17; V: TRBV9; J: TRBJ2-1; size: .; DNA: TGTGCCAGCAGCGTAGCTGGGGGGACTAGCGGGGTCTATGAGCAGTTCTTC; CDR3: CASSVAGGTSGVYEQFF
D: TRBD2; length: 16; V: TRBV4-1; J: TRBJ2-3; size: few; DNA: TGCGCCAGCAGCCAAATCGGACTAGCGGGATCGGATACGCAGTATTTT; CDR3: CASSQIGLAGSDTQYF
D: TRBD1; length: 15; V: TRBV28; J: TRBJ1-5; size: .; DNA: TGTGCCAGCAGTTTAATAGGGACAGGTTATCAGCCCCAGCATTTT; CDR3: CASSLIGTGYQPQHF
D: TRBD2; length: 16; V: TRBV6-6; J: TRBJ2-1; size: few; DNA: TGTGCCAGCAGCCGCGGCGGGACTAGCGGTATAAATGAGCAGTTCTTC; CDR3: CASSRGGTSGINEQFF
D: TRBD2; length: 16; V: TRBV6-5; J: TRBJ2-1; size: few; DNA: TGTGCCAGCAGTTACTCGAGACTAGCGGGATCTGTGGAGCAGTTCTTC; CDR3: CASSYSRLAGSVEQFF
D: .; length: 15; V: TRBV27; J: TRBJ2-2; size: .; DNA: TGTGCCAGCAGTCGCCGGATCGCGAACACCGGGGAGCTGTTTTTT; CDR3: CASSRRIANTGELFF
D: TRBD1; length: 15; V: TRBV10-3; J: TRBJ2-4; size: few; DNA: TGTGCCATCAGTACAGGGGACAGGGGGAAAAACATTCAGTACTTC; CDR3: CAISTGDRGKNIQYF
D: TRBD2; length: 18; V: TRBV4-2; J: TRBJ2-2; size: .; DNA: TGTGCCAGCAGACTTACCGAGACTAGCGGGAGGCTCACCGGGGAGCTGTTTTTT; CDR3: CASRLTETSGRLTGELFF
D: .; length: 15; V: TRBV25-1; J: TRBJ2-3; size: few; DNA: TGTGCCAGCACAATGGGCCTGCTCGCCACAGATACGCAGTATTTT; CDR3: CASTMGLLATDTQYF
D: .; length: 15; V: TRBV18; J: TRBJ2-7; size: .; DNA: TGTGCCAGCTCACTGGGTAGCGGAGGGACCAGGGAGCAGTACTTC; CDR3: CASSLGSGGTREQYF
D: .; length: 14; V: TRBV28; J: TRBJ2-7; size: .; DNA: TGTGCCAGCAGTTTTGGTCAGTGGCTCTACGAGCAGTACTTC; CDR3: CASSFGQWLYEQYF
D: .; length: 12; V: TRBV29-1; J: TRBJ2-3; size: .; DNA: TGCAGCGTTGATGGAAGCACAGATACGCAGTATTTT; CDR3: CSVDGSTDTQYF
D: .; length: 14; V: TRBV10-3; J: TRBJ2-2; size: .; DNA: TGTGCCATCAGTGAGTCCCGCGGGGCCGGGGAGCTGTTTTTT; CDR3: CAISESRGAGELFF
D: .; length: 15; V: TRBV16; J: TRBJ2-7; size: .; DNA: TGTGCCAGCAGCCAGTCCTGGAGGCCTAGCAGCGAGCAGTACTTC; CDR3: CASSQSWRPSSEQYF
D: .; length: 15; V: TRBV9; J: TRBJ2-1; size: .; DNA: TGTGCCAGCAGCGCGCTAGCTACTCTCGCAAATGAGCAGTTCTTC; CDR3: CASSALATLANEQFF
D: TRBD2; length: 16; V: TRBV18; J: TRBJ2-3; size: .; DNA: TGTGCCAGCTCAAGGACTAGCGGGATGGGCACAGATACGCAGTATTTT; CDR3: CASSRTSGMGTDTQYF
D: .; length: 16; V: TRBV5-1; J: TRBJ1-1; size: .; DNA: TGCGCCAGCAGCTTGTCTATTTCTCGGGAGGACACTGAAGCTTTCTTT; CDR3: CASSLSISREDTEAFF
D: TRBD2; length: 16; V: TRBV11-2; J: TRBJ2-7; size: .; DNA: TGTGCCAGCAGCTTACATCCTAGCGGGAGTCCCTACGAGCAGTACTTC; CDR3: CASSLHPSGSPYEQYF
D: .; length: 14; V: TRBV6-6; J: TRBJ1-1; size: .; DNA: TGTGCCAGCAGCCCACGCGGCCCGAACACTGAAGCTTTCTTT; CDR3: CASSPRGPNTEAFF
D: .; length: 17; V: TRBV5-4; J: TRBJ2-7; size: .; DNA: TGTGCCAGCAGCTTGGGAGGGGTGTCCAGAGGCTCCTACGAGCAGTACTTC; CDR3: CASSLGGVSRGSYEQYF
D: .; length: 14; V: TRBV7-9; J: TRBJ2-7; size: few; DNA: TGTGCCAGCAGCTTAGGACAGAGCTCCTACGAGCAGTACTTC; CDR3: CASSLGQSSYEQYF
D: TRBD1; length: 15; V: TRBV18; J: TRBJ1-2; size: few; DNA: TGTGCCAGCTCAAACACAGGGGGCGCATTCGGTGGCTACACCTTC; CDR3: CASSNTGGAFGGYTF
D: TRBD2; length: 15; V: TRBV6-5; J: TRBJ2-7; size: few; DNA: TGTGCCAGCAGTTACGGCGGGGGAGGCTCCTACGAGCAGTACTTC; CDR3: CASSYGGGGSYEQYF
D: TRBD1; length: 14; V: TRBV2; J: TRBJ1-2; size: few; DNA: TGTGCCAGCGATCCCCAGGGGGCCTACTATGGCTACACCTTC; CDR3: CASDPQGAYYGYTF
D: TRBD2; length: 17; V: TRBV7-2; J: TRBJ2-3; size: .; DNA: TGTGCCAGCAGCTTCAGCGGGGGCCGCCGAAGCACAGATACGCAGTATTTT; CDR3: CASSFSGGRRSTDTQYF
D: .; length: 14; V: TRBV7-2; J: TRBJ2-2; size: .; DNA: TGTGCCAGCAGCTTAGCCGGGATTTCCGGGGAGCTGTTTTTT; CDR3: CASSLAGISGELFF
D: .; length: 12; V: TRBV7-2; J: TRBJ1-1; size: .; DNA: TGTGCCACCCAGGGGTTTGGCACTGAAGCTTTCTTT; CDR3: CATQGFGTEAFF
D: .; length: 13; V: TRBV7-9; J: TRBJ2-5; size: .; DNA: TGTGCCAGCAGCTCGGCGGGACAAGAGACCCAGTACTTC; CDR3: CASSSAGQETQYF
D: .; length: 14; V: TRBV7-2; J: TRBJ1-1; size: .; DNA: TGTGCCAGCAGCTCAGGGATGACGAACACTGAAGCTTTCTTT; CDR3: CASSSGMTNTEAFF
D: .; length: 13; V: TRBV6-1; J: TRBJ1-1; size: few; DNA: TGTGCCAGCAGTGAACAGGCAAACACTGAAGCTTTCTTT; CDR3: CASSEQANTEAFF
D: .; length: 11; V: TRBV10-3; J: TRBJ2-5; size: few; DNA: TGTGCCATAGGGGGTCAAGAGACCCAGTACTTC; CDR3: CAIGGQETQYF
D: TRBD2; length: 14; V: TRBV11-2; J: TRBJ2-5; size: few; DNA: TGTGCCAGCAGCTTAGAAGCGGGAGTTGCGACCCAGTACTTC; CDR3: CASSLEAGVATQYF
D: .; length: 13; V: TRBV10-3; J: TRBJ2-4; size: many; DNA: TGTGCCATCGTCCCCCAAGGCTGGGACATTCAGTACTTC; CDR3: CAIVPQGWDIQYF
D: TRBD1; length: 16; V: TRBV7-2; J: TRBJ2-3; size: few; DNA: TGTGCCAGCAGCCCGAGAACAGGGGGCTCCACAGATACGCAGTATTTT; CDR3: CASSPRTGGSTDTQYF
D: .; length: 12; V: TRBV2; J: TRBJ2-7; size: .; DNA: TGTGCCAGCTCTCTGCTCGGCTACGAGCAGTACTTC; CDR3: CASSLLGYEQYF
D: .; length: 18; V: TRBV15; J: TRBJ1-1; size: few; DNA: TGTGCCACCAGCAGAGGATATACCAAAACCGTAATGAACACTGAAGCTTTCTTT; CDR3: CATSRGYTKTVMNTEAFF
D: TRBD2; length: 13; V: TRBV7-9; J: TRBJ2-5; size: few; DNA: TGTGCCGCTCAGCGGGGTCCCCAAGAGACCCAGTACTTC; CDR3: CAAQRGPQETQYF
D: TRBD1; length: 12; V: TRBV2; J: TRBJ2-5; size: few; DNA: TGTGCCAGCGGGACAGGGTGGGAGACCCAGTACTTC; CDR3: CASGTGWETQYF
D: TRBD2; length: 18; V: TRBV27; J: TRBJ2-5; size: few; DNA: TGTGCCAGCAGTCCCCCCGGGACTAGCGGGAGCAGGGGGGAGACCCAGTACTTC; CDR3: CASSPPGTSGSRGETQYF
D: TRBD2; length: 13; V: TRBV28; J: TRBJ2-7; size: few; DNA: TGTGCCAGCAGTTTCAGCGGGAGCGACGAGCAGTACTTC; CDR3: CASSFSGSDEQYF
D: .; length: 12; V: TRBV27; J: TRBJ2-3; size: .; DNA: TGTGCCAGCGGACGTTGGGTTGATACGCAGTATTTT; CDR3: CASGRWVDTQYF
D: .; length: 16; V: TRBV7-8; J: TRBJ2-7; size: .; DNA: TGTGCCAGCAGCTTATGGAGAGGGGAAGGAGGCTACGAGCAGTACTTC; CDR3: CASSLWRGEGGYEQYF
D: TRBD2; length: 16; V: TRBV4-2; J: TRBJ2-3; size: few; DNA: TGTGCCAGCAGCCGGTTGTTAGCGGGAGGCACAGATACGCAGTATTTT; CDR3: CASSRLLAGGTDTQYF
D: .; length: 13; V: TRBV18; J: TRBJ2-4; size: few; DNA: TGTGCCAGCTCCACAGGGCGGGGAGACATTCAGTACTTC; CDR3: CASSTGRGDIQYF
D: .; length: 14; V: TRBV10-3; J: TRBJ2-1; size: few; DNA: TGTGCCATCAGTGAGCGGGGGATCGACAATGAGCAGTTCTTC; CDR3: CAISERGIDNEQFF
D: .; length: 15; V: TRBV4-1; J: TRBJ1-1; size: .; DNA: TGCGCCAGCAGCCAAGATCACATCAGTAACACTGAAGCTTTCTTT; CDR3: CASSQDHISNTEAFF
D: .; length: 11; V: TRBV29-1; J: TRBJ1-2; size: .; DNA: TGCAGCGGCGGGACGGCCTATGGCTACACCTTC; CDR3: CSGGTAYGYTF
D: .; length: 14; V: TRBV29-1; J: TRBJ1-5; size: few; DNA: TGCAGCGTCCTGACAGGCTATAGCAATCAGCCCCAGCATTTT; CDR3: CSVLTGYSNQPQHF